A selection of T cell receptor beta chains follows, all from one sample in a study of CD8 T cells in Susac syndrome. Each CDR3 protein is one row after TCRdb ran MiXCR on the immunoSEQ multiplex PCR reads. This repertoire shows over 100,000 distinct CDR3 sequences, around 92% found once; its top ten account for approximately 0.12%. The sequenced sample was CD8+ T cells from PBMCs. Receptors were obtained from a human donor in good health. Both conserved end residues are part of each CDR3. Each record gives: V gene, clone size, J gene, D gene, CDR3 protein, CDR3 DNA. D genes are given only for firm matches. Rows give clone size only sometimes, using once, few, many, or a class for an expanded clone.

v_call: TRBV5-6; clone_size: .; j_call: TRBJ2-6; d_call: .; cdr3_aa: CASSLVRQGGHSGANVLTF; cdr3_nt: TGTGCCAGCAGCTTGGTTCGGCAGGGCGGCCACTCTGGGGCCAACGTCCTGACTTTC
v_call: TRBV2; clone_size: few; j_call: TRBJ1-5; d_call: TRBD1; cdr3_aa: CASRSRGLSQPQHF; cdr3_nt: TGTGCCAGCAGGTCCAGGGGGCTCAGTCAGCCCCAGCATTTT
v_call: TRBV10-3; clone_size: .; j_call: TRBJ1-1; d_call: .; cdr3_aa: CAISDQNTEAFF; cdr3_nt: TGTGCCATCAGTGACCAGAACACTGAAGCTTTCTTT
v_call: TRBV20-1; clone_size: .; j_call: TRBJ2-1; d_call: TRBD2; cdr3_aa: CSASRGRALNEQFF; cdr3_nt: TGCAGTGCTAGTCGGGGGAGGGCCCTCAATGAGCAGTTCTTC
v_call: TRBV27; clone_size: .; j_call: TRBJ1-2; d_call: TRBD1; cdr3_aa: CASSSAGQGAFGYTF; cdr3_nt: TGTGCCAGCAGTTCAGCGGGACAGGGGGCTTTCGGCTACACCTTC
v_call: TRBV7-3; clone_size: .; j_call: TRBJ2-1; d_call: .; cdr3_aa: CASSSSGPRKSNEQFF; cdr3_nt: TGTGCCAGCAGCTCCTCGGGACCCCGTAAGTCAAATGAGCAGTTCTTC
v_call: TRBV9; clone_size: .; j_call: TRBJ2-7; d_call: TRBD2; cdr3_aa: CASSGRTRESEQYF; cdr3_nt: TGTGCCAGCAGCGGTCGGACGCGGGAGAGCGAGCAGTACTTC
v_call: TRBV6-1; clone_size: once; j_call: TRBJ1-2; d_call: .; cdr3_aa: CASSVEGMDGYTF; cdr3_nt: TGTGCCAGCAGTGTGGAGGGTATGGATGGCTACACCTTC
v_call: TRBV3-1; clone_size: once; j_call: TRBJ1-1; d_call: .; cdr3_aa: CASSQDIGRITEAFF; cdr3_nt: TGTGCCAGCAGCCAAGATATAGGACGGATCACTGAAGCTTTCTTT
v_call: TRBV7-9; clone_size: once; j_call: TRBJ2-2; d_call: .; cdr3_aa: CASSPSRSTGELFF; cdr3_nt: TGTGCCAGCAGCCCTTCCCGGTCCACCGGGGAGCTGTTTTTT
v_call: TRBV7-2; clone_size: once; j_call: TRBJ2-3; d_call: .; cdr3_aa: CASSSTALAQYF; cdr3_nt: TGTGCCAGCAGCTCGACCGCCTTGGCGCAGTATTTT
v_call: TRBV24-1; clone_size: .; j_call: TRBJ1-2; d_call: .; cdr3_aa: CATSDGGGAGYTF; cdr3_nt: TGTGCCACCAGTGATGGAGGGGGGGCTGGCTACACCTTC
v_call: TRBV7-6; clone_size: once; j_call: TRBJ1-2; d_call: .; cdr3_aa: CASSADTGYYGYTF; cdr3_nt: TGTGCCAGCAGCGCAGACACAGGGTACTATGGCTACACCTTC
v_call: TRBV11-2; clone_size: .; j_call: TRBJ2-3; d_call: TRBD2; cdr3_aa: CASSPLAGQGDTQYF; cdr3_nt: TGTGCCAGCAGCCCCCTAGCGGGGCAGGGAGATACGCAGTATTTT
v_call: TRBV5-1; clone_size: .; j_call: TRBJ2-3; d_call: .; cdr3_aa: CASSGEDTQYF; cdr3_nt: TGCGCCAGCAGCGGGGAGGATACGCAGTATTTT
v_call: TRBV5-6; clone_size: .; j_call: TRBJ2-5; d_call: .; cdr3_aa: CASSLARGAETQYF; cdr3_nt: TGTGCCAGCAGCTTGGCCAGGGGTGCAGAGACCCAGTACTTC
v_call: TRBV20-1; clone_size: .; j_call: TRBJ2-4; d_call: TRBD2; cdr3_aa: CSARGGSGGSNIQYF; cdr3_nt: TGCAGTGCTAGAGGGGGTAGCGGGGGGTCGAACATTCAGTACTTC
v_call: TRBV30; clone_size: .; j_call: TRBJ1-1; d_call: .; cdr3_aa: CAWSVQGRGTEAFF; cdr3_nt: TGTGCCTGGAGTGTACAGGGCAGGGGCACTGAAGCTTTCTTT
v_call: TRBV12-5; clone_size: .; j_call: TRBJ2-7; d_call: TRBD1; cdr3_aa: CASGPDRADHEQYF; cdr3_nt: TGTGCTAGTGGCCCTGACAGGGCTGATCACGAGCAGTACTTC
v_call: TRBV7-2; clone_size: few; j_call: TRBJ2-7; d_call: TRBD1; cdr3_aa: CASSPGQGADEQYF; cdr3_nt: TGTGCCAGCAGCCCGGGACAGGGGGCCGACGAGCAGTACTTC
v_call: TRBV18; clone_size: .; j_call: TRBJ2-1; d_call: TRBD1; cdr3_aa: CASSPRGTADNEQFF; cdr3_nt: TGTGCCAGCTCACCACGGGGGACAGCCGACAATGAGCAGTTCTTC
v_call: TRBV7-3; clone_size: .; j_call: TRBJ1-2; d_call: TRBD1; cdr3_aa: CASSLEPQGDYGYTF; cdr3_nt: TGTGCCAGCAGCTTAGAGCCTCAGGGGGACTATGGCTACACCTTC
v_call: TRBV7-2; clone_size: .; j_call: TRBJ1-5; d_call: .; cdr3_aa: CASSLGRKDQPQHF; cdr3_nt: TGTGCCAGCAGCTTAGGTCGTAAAGATCAGCCCCAGCATTTT
v_call: TRBV19; clone_size: .; j_call: TRBJ2-3; d_call: .; cdr3_aa: CASSSMGYTQYF; cdr3_nt: TGTGCCAGTAGTTCTATGGGGTATACGCAGTATTTT
v_call: TRBV5-4; clone_size: .; j_call: TRBJ2-5; d_call: .; cdr3_aa: CASSHAASQETQYF; cdr3_nt: TGTGCCAGCAGCCATGCGGCCAGCCAAGAGACCCAGTACTTC
v_call: TRBV5-1; clone_size: .; j_call: TRBJ1-1; d_call: .; cdr3_aa: CASSPDYRVNTEAFF; cdr3_nt: TGCGCCAGCAGCCCGGACTACAGGGTGAACACTGAAGCTTTCTTT
v_call: TRBV20-1; clone_size: .; j_call: TRBJ2-5; d_call: .; cdr3_aa: CSVPLRGQETQYF; cdr3_nt: TGCAGTGTCCCACTTCGGGGGCAGGAGACCCAGTACTTC
v_call: TRBV19; clone_size: .; j_call: TRBJ1-1; d_call: TRBD1; cdr3_aa: CASSRLIQGRTEAFF; cdr3_nt: TGTGCCAGTAGCCGACTAATACAGGGGAGGACTGAAGCTTTCTTT
v_call: TRBV7-3; clone_size: .; j_call: TRBJ2-7; d_call: TRBD1; cdr3_aa: CASSLGAGTANEQYF; cdr3_nt: TGTGCCAGCAGCTTAGGGGCCGGGACAGCCAACGAGCAGTACTTC
v_call: TRBV2; clone_size: .; j_call: TRBJ2-5; d_call: .; cdr3_aa: CASTEQGRETQYF; cdr3_nt: TGTGCCAGCACCGAGCAGGGGCGGGAGACCCAGTACTTC
v_call: TRBV29-1; clone_size: .; j_call: TRBJ1-1; d_call: TRBD1; cdr3_aa: CSVRVQGADTEAFF; cdr3_nt: TGCAGCGTGCGCGTCCAGGGGGCTGACACTGAAGCTTTCTTT
v_call: TRBV6-5; clone_size: .; j_call: TRBJ1-4; d_call: .; cdr3_aa: CASTGPGADEKLFF; cdr3_nt: TGTGCCAGCACCGGTCCGGGGGCGGATGAAAAACTGTTTTTT